This passage covers 27 T cell receptor beta chains from one sample sequenced in a study of blood T cell repertoires in COVID-19. Clones were sequenced by immunoSEQ multiplex PCR, and TCRdb holds only the in-frame ones, with some missing. Here the sample spans 150,000 to 200,000 clones, just over 85% being singletons. The sequenced material came from peripheral blood. These receptors were taken from a man in his sixties with acute or convalescent COVID-19.

With respect to this clone: The identical CDR3 is also encoded by other nucleotide sequences in the sample. The gene calls are TRBV7-9 and TRBJ2-7; weak D call: TRBD1 (6 bases). The CDR3 contains 13 residues. Per germline, CDR1 SEHNR and CDR2 FQNEAQ (reference sequence). V lost 4 bases and J 4 bases, leaving 11 bases between the germline ends. CDR3 loop: CASSSRGSYEQYF. The CDR3 region has the DNA TGTGCCAGCAGCTCCAGGGGCTCTTACGAGCAGTACTTC.

The chain has TRBV12-3 or TRBV12-4 and TRBJ2-1; D remains ambiguous. Trimming stripped 6 bases from V and 8 bases from J, with 5 bases between. The length of the CDR3 is 10 residues. This CDR3 is CASSRYEQFF. In nucleotides, the CDR3 is TGTGCCAGCAGCCGGTATGAGCAGTTCTTC.

The chain carries TRBV28 and TRBJ1-6; 7 bases are a match to TRBD1. This CDR3 region has 17 residues. Per the germline V gene, CDR1 is MDHEN and CDR2 is SYDVKM. V shed 6 bases, J shed 4 bases, and the junction held 12 bases outside the gene matches. CDR3 region: CASRRGDRDVYNSPLHF. The CDR3 DNA sequence: TGTGCCAGCAGGAGGGGAGACAGGGACGTTTATAATTCACCCCTCCACTTT.

The chain has TRBV18 and TRBJ2-1, with 7 bases matching TRBD1. CDR3 size: 13 residues. The ends lost 5 bases at V and 7 bases at J; junction bases unmatched: 5. The germline V gene has CDR1 KGHSH and CDR2 LQKENI. The DNA for the CDR3 is TGTGCCAGCTCAACGACAGGGCAAAATGAGCAGTTCTTC. Its translation: CASSTTGQNEQFF.

V is TRBV6-5 and J is TRBJ1-4, with TRBD1 matching over 9 bases. Germline-derived CDR1 and CDR2 are MNHEY and SVGAGI. This CDR3 is built from 15 residues. The V segment lost 4 bases and the J segment 10 bases; nucleotides outside the gene matches: 10. CDR3 sequence: CASSSRQGGKGKLFF. The CDR3 nucleotides are TGTGCCAGCAGTTCCCGACAGGGGGGCAAGGGAAAACTGTTTTTT.

V is TRBV28 and J is TRBJ2-2; D gene unclear. Trimming pared 5 bases from V and 1 base from J, leaving 5 bases between. This CDR3 is 13 amino acids long. The germline gives CDR1 MDHEN, CDR2 SYDVKM. The CDR3: CASSPRNTGELFF. The CDR3, as DNA: TGTGCCAGCAGTCCCCGGAACACCGGGGAGCTGTTTTTT.

This chain uses TRBV5-1 with TRBJ2-7, with D unresolved. Trimming removed 0 bases at V and 6 bases at J, with 10 bases between. The CDR3 totals 13 residues. Per the germline V gene, CDR1 is SGHRS and CDR2 is YFSETQ. DNA of the CDR3: TGCGCCAGCAGCTTGGAAGCCCGCCTCGAGCAGTACTTC. Protein sequence: CASSLEARLEQYF.

The rearrangement links TRBV4-1 to TRBJ2-1; 9 nucleotides match TRBD2. Germline lookup yields CDR1 MGHRA and CDR2 YSYEKL. CDR3 length equals 15 residues. V was clipped by 2 bases and J by 3 bases; unmatched bases: 2. The CDR3 coding sequence is TGCGCCAGCAGCCAATTTAGCGGGAGCTACAATGAGCAGTTCTTC. As protein: CASSQFSGSYNEQFF.

Written as DNA, the CDR3 is TGTGCCAGCAGGCCGCTCGGGGGAGTAAGGACCGGGGAGCTGTTTTTT. Protein: CASRPLGGVRTGELFF. V usage is TRBV7-2 and J usage is TRBJ2-2; tentative D call: TRBD2 (6 bases). CDR3 length: 16 residues. Trimming took off 6 bases at V and 5 bases at J, with 19 bases between the two ends. Germline V gene data show CDR1 as SGHTA and CDR2 as FQGNSA. Supplemented by reference TRBV7-2 and TRBJ2-2, the full variable domain reads GAGVSQSPSNKVTEKGKDVELRCDPISGHTALYWYRQSLGQGLEFLIYFQGNSAPDKSGLPSDRFSAERTGGSVSTLTIQRTQQEDSAVYLCASRPLGGVRTGELFFGEGSRLTVL.

This clone was found a few times. The chain joins TRBV30 to TRBJ2-3, with D possibly being TRBD2 (6 bases). CDR3 length equals 16 residues. Germline values: CDR1 GTSNPN, CDR2 SVGIG (reference sequence). V was shortened by 0 bases and J by 2 bases, with 15 bases between the two germline ends. Here the CDR3 DNA reads TGTGCCTGGAGTGTAGGCCAGCGGGTCCCCACAGATACGCAGTATTTT. Its protein is CAWSVGQRVPTDTQYF.

This sequence joins TRBV24-1 and TRBJ2-3; weak D call: TRBD1 (6 bases). Germline V gives CDR1 KGHDR, CDR2 SFDVKD. With 3 bases removed from V and 1 base from J, the gap between germline ends came to 7 bases. The CDR3 extends over 14 amino acids. CDR3 nucleotides: TGTGCCACCAGTGATCGGACAGGCACAGATACGCAGTATTTT. This codes for CATSDRTGTDTQYF.

This clone was detected a few times. J is TRBJ2-2 and V is TRBV27; D is possibly TRBD2 (6 bases). There are 16 residues in the CDR3. The germline V gene encodes CDR1 MNHEY and CDR2 SMNVEV (reference sequence). V lost 4 bases and J lost 2, with 14 bases in between. In DNA, the CDR3 is TGTGCCAGCAGTTCCCAGCTAGCGCCAAACACCGGGGAGCTGTTTTTT. Its translation is CASSSQLAPNTGELFF.

V usage is TRBV5-1 and J usage is TRBJ1-2, with 7 bases identical to TRBD1. Germline CDR1 reads SGHRS; CDR2 reads YFSETQ. The CDR3 has 13 residues. After removal of 4 bases from V and 10 bases from J, the junction contained 10 bases not matched to a gene. The CDR3 bases are TGCGCCAGCAGCAGTCCGGGACAGAACTCCTACACCTTC. This encodes CASSSPGQNSYTF.

This clone was counted a single time. V usage is TRBV6-1 and J usage is TRBJ2-1, with a tentative D call TRBD1 (6 bases). The CDR3 has 13 residues. Germline values: CDR1 MNHNS, CDR2 SASEGT. Trimming took off 5 bases at V and 6 bases at J, with 11 bases between the two ends. CDR3 in amino acids: CASSTLQGNEQFF. CDR3 nucleotide sequence: TGTGCCAGCAGTACCCTACAGGGCAATGAGCAGTTCTTC.

V usage is TRBV28 and J usage is TRBJ1-4; D possibly corresponds to TRBD1 (5 bases). Germline V gene lookup returns CDR1 MDHEN and CDR2 SYDVKM. The CDR3 contains 15 residues. Trimming left V 6 bases short and J 8 bases short, with 19 bases between. This chain's CDR3 is CASSSGGGEGEKLFF. The CDR3 nucleotides read TGTGCCAGCAGCTCCGGGGGGGGTGAGGGCGAAAAACTGTTTTTT.

The rearrangement joins TRBV11-2 to TRBJ1-4, with D possibly TRBD1 on 6 matching bases. This CDR3 has 17 residues. In germline, CDR1 is SGHAT, CDR2 FQNNGV. With 4 bases removed from V and 6 bases from J, the gap between germline ends came to 21 bases. Here the CDR3 DNA reads TGTGCCAGCAGCTCCCTACGGGACATCTGGTCGTATGAAAAACTGTTTTTT. Protein product: CASSSLRDIWSYEKLFF.

V gene TRBV30 combines with J gene TRBJ1-2; 7 bases align to TRBD1. Germline CDR1 reads GTSNPN; CDR2 reads SVGIG (reference sequence). CDR3 length equals 13 residues. Unmatched junction bases numbered 10, after V lost 5 bases and J lost 7 bases. This chain's CDR3 is CAWFPKGAGGYTF. As DNA, the CDR3 is TGTGCCTGGTTTCCGAAGGGGGCTGGTGGCTACACCTTC.

This clone was counted between two and nine times. This chain uses TRBV29-1 with TRBJ1-2; no clear D. Germline loops: CDR1 SQVTM, CDR2 ANQGSEA. V lost 7 bases and J lost 5, with 11 bases in between. The CDR3 runs 11 residues. CDR3 nucleotide sequence: TGCAGCGCCCGAGAGGGTTATGGCTACACCTTC. Protein sequence: CSAREGYGYTF.

This clone was found a few times. The chain has TRBV5-4 and TRBJ2-5; 10 bases are shared with TRBD2. This CDR3 is 15 amino acids long. The germline V gene encodes CDR1 SGHNT and CDR2 YYREEE (reference sequence). J lost 3 bases, V lost 0 bases, and 2 bases had no gene match. The CDR3 here is CASSLGLAGEETQYF. The DNA of the CDR3 is TGTGCCAGCAGCTTGGGTCTAGCGGGAGAAGAGACCCAGTACTTC.

This chain uses TRBV6-5 with TRBJ1-5; 8 positions match TRBD1. This CDR3 spans 15 amino acids. V was pared by 7 bases and J by 3 bases, with 8 bases of the junction left unmatched. Germline CDR1 and CDR2: MNHEY and SVGAGI. The CDR3 bases are TGTGCCAGCACGTTCCGGACAGGGCTCAATCAGCCCCAGCATTTT. Residues: CASTFRTGLNQPQHF.

This sequence joins TRBV5-1 and TRBJ2-1; perhaps TRBD2 as D (5 bases). The length of the CDR3 is 12 residues. V was cut by 1 base and J by 12 bases, with 11 bases left in between. Germline V CDR1 and CDR2: SGHRS, YFSETQ. This chain's CDR3 is CASSLPGLPQFF. The CDR3, as DNA: TGCGCCAGCAGCTTGCCTGGACTCCCGCAGTTCTTC.

This clone was recorded once. CDR3 residues: CASSSSGSGELFF. In DNA, the CDR3 is TGTGCCAGCAGCTCAAGCGGGAGTGGGGAGCTGTTTTTT. The chain has TRBV7-3 and TRBJ2-2; 8 bases are shared with TRBD2. Germline CDR1 SGHTA, CDR2 FQGTGA. The ends lost 4 bases at V and 8 bases at J; junction bases unmatched: 3. The CDR3 runs 13 residues.

The genes are TRBV2 and TRBJ1-1; D unresolved. CDR3 size: 13 residues. Trimming stripped 2 bases from V and 11 bases from J, with 15 bases between. The germline V gene encodes CDR1 SNHLY and CDR2 FYNNEI. Here the CDR3 reads CASSERDSGRAFF. CDR3 DNA sequence: TGTGCCAGCAGTGAAAGGGATTCTGGGAGGGCTTTCTTT.

The chain uses TRBV14 and TRBJ2-7; 7 nucleotides agree with TRBD1. Germline values: CDR1 SGHDN, CDR2 FVKESK. J was trimmed by 3 bases and V by 4 bases; bases with no gene match: 12. The CDR3 runs to 16 residues. CDR3 nucleotides: TGTGCCAGCAGCCCCAGGGGTCCAGGGGGATTCTACGAGCAGTACTTC. Translation gives CASSPRGPGGFYEQYF.

This clone was detected once. The J gene is TRBJ2-6, the V gene TRBV5-8; 8 bases map to TRBD1. Germline values: CDR1 SGHTS, CDR2 YDEGEE. The CDR3 sequence is 15 residues long. Germline trimming cut 4 bases from V and 4 bases from J; bases unmatched to any gene: 4. The CDR3: CASSQGQAGANVLTF. The CDR3, as DNA: TGTGCCAGCAGCCAGGGACAGGCGGGGGCCAACGTCCTGACTTTC. Using reference TRBV5-8 and TRBJ2-6 for the parts outside the CDR3, the full variable domain is EAGVTQSPTHLIKTRGQQATLRCSPISGHTSVYWYQQALGLGLQFLLWYDEGEERNRGNFPPRFSGRQFPNYSSELNVNALELEDSALYLCASSQGQAGANVLTFGAGSRLTVL.

This clone is a singleton in its sample. The chain uses TRBV18 and TRBJ2-6, with D perhaps matching TRBD2 (5 bases). CDR3 length: 20 residues. The V and J ends lost 3 bases and 0 bases respectively, with 21 bases between them. Germline V CDR1 and CDR2: KGHSH, LQKENI. As DNA, the CDR3 is TGTGCCAGCTCACCTTTGGCCTATCAACAGAGGGCCTCTGGGGCCAACGTCCTGACTTTC. This sequence encodes CASSPLAYQQRASGANVLTF.

This clone came up a few times. The chain has TRBV5-1 and TRBJ1-1; 9 bases fit TRBD1. The CDR3 extends over 18 amino acids. The trim removed 4 bases at V and 0 bases at J, leaving 13 bases unmatched. Per germline, CDR1 SGHRS and CDR2 YFSETQ. CDR3 DNA sequence: TGCGCCAGCAGCCCTTCCCCGGGACAGGGAAGGGTGAACACTGAAGCTTTCTTT. Protein product: CASSPSPGQGRVNTEAFF.